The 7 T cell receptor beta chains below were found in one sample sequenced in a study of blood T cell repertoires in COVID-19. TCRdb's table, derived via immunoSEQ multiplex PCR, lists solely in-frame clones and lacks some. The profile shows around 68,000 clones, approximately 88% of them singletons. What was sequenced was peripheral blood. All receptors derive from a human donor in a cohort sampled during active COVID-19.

CDR3 DNA: TGCGCCAGCAGCTTGGCAGGAGGGAACGGTGGCTACACCTTC. Encoded protein: CASSLAGGNGGYTF. The V gene is TRBV5-1, the J gene TRBJ1-2; unclear D gene. V lost 0 bases, J lost 7 bases, and 13 bases lay in between. The CDR3 runs 14 residues. Germline CDR1 is SGHRS and CDR2 is YFSETQ.

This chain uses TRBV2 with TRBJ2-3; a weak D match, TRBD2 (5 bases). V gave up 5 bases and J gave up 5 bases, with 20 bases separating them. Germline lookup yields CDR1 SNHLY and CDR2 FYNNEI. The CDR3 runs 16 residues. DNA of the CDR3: TGTGCCAGCAGTCATGGGCGGGCCACCAAAGGAGATACGCAGTATTTT. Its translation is CASSHGRATKGDTQYF.

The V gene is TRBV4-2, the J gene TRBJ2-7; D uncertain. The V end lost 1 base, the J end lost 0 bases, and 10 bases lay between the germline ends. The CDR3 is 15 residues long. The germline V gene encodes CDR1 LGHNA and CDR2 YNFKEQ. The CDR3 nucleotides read TGTGCCAGCAGCCAAGTTCCCAGCGCCTCCTACGAGCAGTACTTC. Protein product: CASSQVPSASYEQYF.

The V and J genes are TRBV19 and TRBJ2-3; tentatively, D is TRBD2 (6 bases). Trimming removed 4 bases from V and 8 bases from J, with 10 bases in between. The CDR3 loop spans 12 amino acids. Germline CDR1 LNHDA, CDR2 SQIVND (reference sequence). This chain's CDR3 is CASSTLSGTQYF. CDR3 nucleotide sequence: TGTGCCAGTAGTACACTTAGCGGTACGCAGTATTTT.

In DNA form, the CDR3 reads TGTGCCAGCAGTGACTCTTACGGGGAGGCCACAGATACGCAGTATTTT. Protein sequence: CASSDSYGEATDTQYF. The chain combines TRBV6-4 with TRBJ2-3; possible D gene TRBD2, 6 bases. V lost 0 bases, J lost 2 bases, and 12 bases lay in between. The V gene's germline CDR1 is MRHNA and CDR2 SNTAGT. There are 16 residues in the CDR3.

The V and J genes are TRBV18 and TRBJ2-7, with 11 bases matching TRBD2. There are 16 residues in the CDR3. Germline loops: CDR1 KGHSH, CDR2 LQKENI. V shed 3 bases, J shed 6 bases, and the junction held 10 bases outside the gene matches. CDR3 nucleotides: TGTGCCAGCTCACCTAAAACTAGCGGGAGTCTGTCCGAGCAGTACTTC. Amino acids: CASSPKTSGSLSEQYF.

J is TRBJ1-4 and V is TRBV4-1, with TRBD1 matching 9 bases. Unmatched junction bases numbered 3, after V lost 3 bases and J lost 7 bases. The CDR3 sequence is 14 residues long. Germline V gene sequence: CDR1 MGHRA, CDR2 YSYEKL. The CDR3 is CASSHGDRAEKLFF. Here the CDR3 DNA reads TGCGCCAGCAGCCATGGGGACAGGGCTGAAAAACTGTTTTTT.